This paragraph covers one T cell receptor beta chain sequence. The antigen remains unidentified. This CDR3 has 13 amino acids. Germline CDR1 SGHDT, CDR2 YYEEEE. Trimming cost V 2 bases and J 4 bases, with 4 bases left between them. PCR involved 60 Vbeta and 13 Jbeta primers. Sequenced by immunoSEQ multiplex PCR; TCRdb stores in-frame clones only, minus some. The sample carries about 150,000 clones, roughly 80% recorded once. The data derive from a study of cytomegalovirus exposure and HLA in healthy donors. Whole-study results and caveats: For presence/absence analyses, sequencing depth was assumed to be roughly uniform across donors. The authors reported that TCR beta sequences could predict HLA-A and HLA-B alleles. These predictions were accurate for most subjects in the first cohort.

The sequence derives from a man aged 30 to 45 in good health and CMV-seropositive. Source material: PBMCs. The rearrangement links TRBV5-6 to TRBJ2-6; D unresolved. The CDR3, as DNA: TGTGCCAGCAGCTTTTCAGGGGCCAACGTCCTGACTTTC. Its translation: CASSFSGANVLTF.